This note documents a single TCR beta chain sequence. The data derive from a study of blood T cell repertoires in COVID-19. The CDR3 consists of 13 residues. The germline V and J ends were trimmed by 8 bases and 5 bases, with 16 bases remaining between them. The protocol was immunoSEQ multiplex PCR, while the TCRdb copy is restricted to in-frame clones and leaves out a portion. The sample includes approximately 44,000 clones, around 80% of them seen just once. The sequence was obtained from a human donor in a cohort sampled during active COVID-19. The J gene is TRBJ2-7, the V gene TRBV12-3 or TRBV12-4; D perhaps matches TRBD2 (7 bases). The sequenced material came from peripheral blood. The CDR3 coding sequence is TGTGCCAGCCGTCCGGGGGGCGGGAACGAGCAGTACTTC. It specifies CASRPGGGNEQYF.